The rows below give T cell receptor beta chains drawn from one sample of a study of B cell selection in AIRE deficiency. TCRdb's table, derived via immunoSEQ multiplex PCR, lists solely in-frame clones and lacks some. The data show about 22,000 clones, 85% to 95% seen once. What was sequenced was CD4+CD25+ Tregs sorted from PBMCs. The receptors derive from a human donor in good health. Both conserved end residues are part of each CDR3. A D gene is named only where the DNA matches it firmly. The size field is filled for only some rows; it gives once, few, many or a size class.

V gene: TRBV2; CDR3 length: 14; D gene: NA; J gene: TRBJ1-5; clone size: NA; CDR3 DNA: TGTGCCAGCAGTCCCTCCAGGGGCAATCAGCCCCAGCATTTT; CDR3 protein: CASSPSRGNQPQHF
V gene: TRBV29-1; CDR3 length: 17; D gene: TRBD1; J gene: TRBJ2-7; clone size: NA; CDR3 DNA: TGCAGCGTTGAGTACATGGACAGGGGCCTTAACTCCTACGAGCAGTACTTC; CDR3 protein: CSVEYMDRGLNSYEQYF
V gene: TRBV5-5; CDR3 length: 10; D gene: NA; J gene: TRBJ2-7; clone size: NA; CDR3 DNA: TGTGCCAGCAGCCTCAAGGAGCAGTACTTC; CDR3 protein: CASSLKEQYF
V gene: TRBV7-9; CDR3 length: 13; D gene: NA; J gene: TRBJ2-5; clone size: NA; CDR3 DNA: TGTGCCAGCAGTGCGGGGAACCAAGAGACCCAGTACTTC; CDR3 protein: CASSAGNQETQYF
V gene: TRBV7-6; CDR3 length: 13; D gene: NA; J gene: TRBJ1-6; clone size: once; CDR3 DNA: TGTGCCAGCAGCTTAGGTCCCCGGTCACCCCTCCACTTT; CDR3 protein: CASSLGPRSPLHF
V gene: TRBV19; CDR3 length: 13; D gene: NA; J gene: TRBJ1-2; clone size: NA; CDR3 DNA: TGTGCCAGTAGTATGCCGTGGGGGAATGGCTACACCTTC; CDR3 protein: CASSMPWGNGYTF
V gene: TRBV5-5; CDR3 length: 17; D gene: TRBD1; J gene: TRBJ1-1; clone size: NA; CDR3 DNA: TGTGCCAGCAGCCTTGACAGGGGATGGAGGGGCAGCACTGAAGCTTTCTTT; CDR3 protein: CASSLDRGWRGSTEAFF
V gene: TRBV4-1; CDR3 length: 16; D gene: NA; J gene: TRBJ2-7; clone size: NA; CDR3 DNA: TGCGCCAGCAGCCAGGTACAGGGGAGGGAAACCTACGAGCAGTACTTC; CDR3 protein: CASSQVQGRETYEQYF
V gene: TRBV10-3; CDR3 length: 12; D gene: NA; J gene: TRBJ2-7; clone size: few; CDR3 DNA: TGTGCCACCTCTGATAGCCCCTACGAGCAGTACTTC; CDR3 protein: CATSDSPYEQYF
V gene: TRBV10-2; CDR3 length: 14; D gene: NA; J gene: TRBJ2-7; clone size: NA; CDR3 DNA: TGCGCCAGCAGTGGGCGTGTGGGGACCTACGAGCAGTACTTC; CDR3 protein: CASSGRVGTYEQYF
V gene: TRBV7-8; CDR3 length: 14; D gene: NA; J gene: TRBJ2-7; clone size: NA; CDR3 DNA: TGTGCCAGCAGCTTTCCGACAGAGGCCTACGAGCAGTACTTC; CDR3 protein: CASSFPTEAYEQYF
V gene: TRBV5-4; CDR3 length: 14; D gene: TRBD1; J gene: TRBJ2-7; clone size: NA; CDR3 DNA: TGTGCCAGCAGCTTGCGACAGGGTACCTACGAGCAGTACTTC; CDR3 protein: CASSLRQGTYEQYF
V gene: TRBV6-6; CDR3 length: 12; D gene: NA; J gene: TRBJ1-5; clone size: NA; CDR3 DNA: TGTGCCAGCAGCTCAAATCATCAGCCCCAGCATTTT; CDR3 protein: CASSSNHQPQHF
V gene: TRBV6-5; CDR3 length: 14; D gene: NA; J gene: TRBJ1-2; clone size: NA; CDR3 DNA: TGTGCCAGCAGTTCCCCTCGGGCTAAGAGAGGCTACACCTTC; CDR3 protein: CASSSPRAKRGYTF
V gene: TRBV18; CDR3 length: 14; D gene: NA; J gene: TRBJ2-7; clone size: NA; CDR3 DNA: TGTGCCAGCTCACCAGGGAATAGCCGCTACGAGCAGTACTTC; CDR3 protein: CASSPGNSRYEQYF
V gene: TRBV20-1; CDR3 length: 10; D gene: NA; J gene: TRBJ2-7; clone size: once; CDR3 DNA: TGCAGTCCAACATCAGACGAGCAGTACTTC; CDR3 protein: CSPTSDEQYF
V gene: TRBV6-1; CDR3 length: 13; D gene: TRBD1; J gene: TRBJ1-4; clone size: NA; CDR3 DNA: TGTGCCAGCAAGAGGGGGCGCGAAGAAAAACTGTTTTTT; CDR3 protein: CASKRGREEKLFF
V gene: TRBV10-3; CDR3 length: 14; D gene: TRBD1; J gene: TRBJ2-5; clone size: NA; CDR3 DNA: TGTGCCATCAGTGGTGGACAGGGCGAAGAGACCCAGTACTTC; CDR3 protein: CAISGGQGEETQYF
V gene: TRBV6-1; CDR3 length: 12; D gene: NA; J gene: TRBJ1-2; clone size: NA; CDR3 DNA: TGTGCCAGCAGGGGTTTTAATTATGGCTACACCTTC; CDR3 protein: CASRGFNYGYTF
V gene: TRBV7-3; CDR3 length: 15; D gene: NA; J gene: TRBJ2-5; clone size: NA; CDR3 DNA: TGTGCCAGCAGCCCCTCTTTGGGAGGCCGGGAGACCCAGTACTTC; CDR3 protein: CASSPSLGGRETQYF
V gene: TRBV7-2; CDR3 length: 13; D gene: NA; J gene: TRBJ1-1; clone size: NA; CDR3 DNA: TGTGCCAGCAGCCCCATTCGCCGCGCTGAAGCTTTCTTT; CDR3 protein: CASSPIRRAEAFF
V gene: TRBV7-9; CDR3 length: 14; D gene: TRBD1; J gene: TRBJ2-5; clone size: NA; CDR3 DNA: TGTGCCAGCAGCTTAAGGGGACAGGGCGAGACCCAGTACTTC; CDR3 protein: CASSLRGQGETQYF
V gene: TRBV9; CDR3 length: 16; D gene: NA; J gene: TRBJ1-4; clone size: NA; CDR3 DNA: TGTGCCGGGGAGTTGGGGACGAGTGGTACTAATGAAAAACTGTTTTTT; CDR3 protein: CAGELGTSGTNEKLFF
V gene: TRBV14; CDR3 length: 18; D gene: TRBD1; J gene: TRBJ1-2; clone size: NA; CDR3 DNA: TGTGCCAGCAGCCAAGAGGCACCGAGGGACAGGGGGCTCAGGGGCTACACCTTC; CDR3 protein: CASSQEAPRDRGLRGYTF
V gene: TRBV29-1; CDR3 length: 11; D gene: NA; J gene: TRBJ1-2; clone size: NA; CDR3 DNA: TGCAGCGTTGATATACAATATGGCTACACCTTC; CDR3 protein: CSVDIQYGYTF
V gene: TRBV5-4; CDR3 length: 14; D gene: TRBD2; J gene: TRBJ2-7; clone size: NA; CDR3 DNA: TGTGCCAGCAGCTCGGGACTAGCGGCCTACGAGCAGTACTTC; CDR3 protein: CASSSGLAAYEQYF
V gene: TRBV5-6; CDR3 length: 17; D gene: TRBD2; J gene: TRBJ2-2; clone size: NA; CDR3 DNA: TGTGCCAGCAGCTTTGGGCCACTAGCGGTGAACACCGGGGAGCTGTTTTTT; CDR3 protein: CASSFGPLAVNTGELFF
V gene: TRBV6-5; CDR3 length: 14; D gene: NA; J gene: TRBJ1-1; clone size: NA; CDR3 DNA: TGTGCCAGCAGCGCTCCAGGGAAGAACACTGAAGCTTTCTTT; CDR3 protein: CASSAPGKNTEAFF
V gene: TRBV5-8; CDR3 length: 13; D gene: NA; J gene: TRBJ1-1; clone size: once; CDR3 DNA: TGTGCCAGCAGCTTATCGCCGAACACTGAAGCTTTCTTT; CDR3 protein: CASSLSPNTEAFF
V gene: TRBV9; CDR3 length: 16; D gene: TRBD2; J gene: TRBJ2-2; clone size: NA; CDR3 DNA: TGTGCCAGCAGCCCAAGTAGCGGGATTAACACCGGGGAGCTGTTTTTT; CDR3 protein: CASSPSSGINTGELFF
V gene: TRBV11-2; CDR3 length: 15; D gene: NA; J gene: TRBJ1-5; clone size: NA; CDR3 DNA: TGTGCCAGCAGCTTTAATGGGGGCAGCAATCAGCCCCAGCATTTT; CDR3 protein: CASSFNGGSNQPQHF
V gene: TRBV19; CDR3 length: 13; D gene: NA; J gene: TRBJ1-1; clone size: NA; CDR3 DNA: TGTGCCAGTAGTGTAAGAAGGGGCACTGAAGCTTTCTTT; CDR3 protein: CASSVRRGTEAFF
V gene: TRBV30; CDR3 length: 14; D gene: NA; J gene: TRBJ1-3; clone size: NA; CDR3 DNA: TGTGCCTGGAAACAGGGTCACTCTGGAAACACCATATATTTT; CDR3 protein: CAWKQGHSGNTIYF
V gene: TRBV5-1; CDR3 length: 14; D gene: TRBD2; J gene: TRBJ2-3; clone size: NA; CDR3 DNA: TGCGCCAGTGGGACTAGCGGGGGGATTGATACGCAGTATTTT; CDR3 protein: CASGTSGGIDTQYF
V gene: TRBV7-9; CDR3 length: 13; D gene: NA; J gene: TRBJ2-7; clone size: NA; CDR3 DNA: TGTGCCAGCAGCCAACGACAGTCTTACGAGCAGTACTTC; CDR3 protein: CASSQRQSYEQYF
V gene: TRBV5-1; CDR3 length: 13; D gene: TRBD1; J gene: TRBJ2-5; clone size: once; CDR3 DNA: TGCGCCAGCAGCTGGACAGGGTCGGAGACCCAGTACTTC; CDR3 protein: CASSWTGSETQYF
V gene: TRBV6-5; CDR3 length: 15; D gene: NA; J gene: TRBJ2-7; clone size: NA; CDR3 DNA: TGTGCCAGCAGGGAAAGGAGGATTACTATCTACGAGCAGTACTTC; CDR3 protein: CASRERRITIYEQYF
V gene: TRBV7-3; CDR3 length: 18; D gene: NA; J gene: TRBJ2-3; clone size: NA; CDR3 DNA: TGTGCCAGCAGCTTACTTGGCCGAGGAAGTTTTATCAGAGATACGCAGTATTTT; CDR3 protein: CASSLLGRGSFIRDTQYF
V gene: TRBV18; CDR3 length: 14; D gene: NA; J gene: TRBJ1-1; clone size: NA; CDR3 DNA: TGTGCCAGCTCACGAACTCAATTGAACACTGAAGCTTTCTTT; CDR3 protein: CASSRTQLNTEAFF
V gene: TRBV4-1; CDR3 length: 15; D gene: NA; J gene: TRBJ2-1; clone size: medium-sized; CDR3 DNA: TGCGCCAGCAGCCCCTGGGGCACAGGGTACAATGAGCAGTTCTTC; CDR3 protein: CASSPWGTGYNEQFF
V gene: TRBV10-3; CDR3 length: 13; D gene: TRBD1; J gene: TRBJ1-1; clone size: NA; CDR3 DNA: TGTGCCACCTGGGACAGACTGGACACTGAAGCTTTCTTT; CDR3 protein: CATWDRLDTEAFF
V gene: TRBV7-2; CDR3 length: 14; D gene: NA; J gene: TRBJ2-3; clone size: NA; CDR3 DNA: TGTGCCAGCAGCTTAGGGCTCGACACAGATACGCAGTATTTT; CDR3 protein: CASSLGLDTDTQYF
V gene: TRBV27; CDR3 length: 17; D gene: TRBD2; J gene: TRBJ2-4; clone size: NA; CDR3 DNA: TGTGCCAGCAGGGCTAGCGGGAGAGCTCTAGCCAAAAACATTCAGTACTTC; CDR3 protein: CASRASGRALAKNIQYF